The 24 T cell receptor beta chains below were found in one sample sequenced in a study of T cells after posttransplantation cyclophosphamide. TCRdb's table, derived via immunoSEQ multiplex PCR, lists solely in-frame clones and lacks some. In the table there are around 6,200 clones, about 92% of which are singletons. Treatment was busulfan-fludarabine conditioning, a marrow graft, and cyclophosphamide on days +3 and +4. The specimen was CD8+ T cells sorted from blood, collected after allogeneic stem cell transplant with posttransplant cyclophosphamide. These receptor sequences come from a male patient in his sixties who received an allogeneic stem cell transplant from a related donor and was CMV-positive. The graft donor may be the source of some T cells.

The chain joins TRBV4-1 to TRBJ2-1, with D maybe TRBD1 (6 bases). This CDR3 has 13 amino acids. Trimming removed 5 bases at V and 7 bases at J, with 12 bases between. In germline, CDR1 is MGHRA, CDR2 YSYEKL. For the CDR3, the DNA is TGCGCCAGCAGCTGGGGGCGAGCGAATGAGCAGTTCTTC. Residues: CASSWGRANEQFF.

This chain uses TRBV9 with TRBJ1-5; no firm D call. Trimming shortened V by 2 bases and J by 3 bases, and 12 bases separated the two germline ends. Germline V gene sequence: CDR1 SGDLS, CDR2 YYNGEE. The CDR3 is made up of 15 amino acids. The CDR3 loop is CASSVDGVNNQPQHF. The CDR3 nucleotides are TGTGCCAGCAGCGTTGACGGGGTTAACAATCAGCCCCAGCATTTT.

This rearrangement joins TRBV11-2 to TRBJ1-2, with D possibly being TRBD1 (6 bases). Germline values: CDR1 SGHAT, CDR2 FQNNGV. The germline V and J ends were trimmed by 5 bases and 1 base, with 14 bases remaining between them. The CDR3 consists of 15 residues. The CDR3 protein is CASSPRDTYNYGYTF. The DNA for the CDR3 is TGTGCCAGCAGCCCCCGGGACACCTATAACTATGGCTACACCTTC.

A note on this clone: Mismatch with germline at one junction end may stem from a read error. The sample contains more than one DNA sequence encoding this CDR3. The gene calls are TRBV6-5 and TRBJ1-6; maybe TRBD1 (6 bases). CDR1 and CDR2 (germline): MNHEY, SVGAGI. The CDR3 contains 14 residues. The CDR3 coding sequence is TGTGCCAGCAGTACAGGGAGTGGTAATTCCCCCCTCCACTTT. Translation: CASSTGSGNSPLHF.

As to this clone: Within the sample, other DNA sequences also encode this same CDR3. This chain uses TRBV2 with TRBJ1-6, with a weak D call TRBD1 (5 bases). The CDR3 has 14 residues. The ends were cut back, 8 bases at V and 6 bases at J, with 14 bases in the middle. Per germline, CDR1 SNHLY and CDR2 FYNNEI. This chain's CDR3 is CASRLGLINSPLHF. For the CDR3, the DNA is TGTGCCAGCCGACTGGGGCTGATTAATTCACCCCTCCACTTT.

This clone was recorded once. The rearrangement uses TRBV4-2 and TRBJ2-5; 9 positions match TRBD2. CDR3 length: 18 residues. Germline assignment: CDR1 LGHNA and CDR2 YNFKEQ. The trim removed 0 bases at V and 2 bases at J, leaving 10 bases unmatched. The CDR3 DNA reads TGTGCCAGCAGCCAAGAAGGCCTTGAGCGGGGGGCGCAAGAGACCCAGTACTTC. Its translation is CASSQEGLERGAQETQYF.

The chain carries TRBV5-1 and TRBJ2-7; the D gene is possibly TRBD1 (5 bases). Trimming cost V 0 bases and J 1 base, with 5 bases left between them. This CDR3 has 13 amino acids. CDR1 and CDR2 (germline): SGHRS, YFSETQ. The CDR3 loop reads CASSLDRSYEQYF. CDR3 bases: TGCGCCAGCAGCTTGGACAGGTCCTACGAGCAGTACTTC.

This chain uses TRBV5-4 with TRBJ2-7; 10 bases align to TRBD1. J gave up 5 bases and V 2 bases, and 7 bases lay outside the gene matches. The germline V gene encodes CDR1 SGHNT and CDR2 YYREEE (reference sequence). The CDR3 is 15 amino acids. For the CDR3, the DNA is TGTGCCAGCAGCTTTTGGGGACAGGGGATCAACGAGCAGTACTTC. Protein sequence: CASSFWGQGINEQYF.

CDR3 DNA sequence: TGTGCCAGCACCAAGGCGGGGCATCCCTACGAGCAGTACTTC. The encoded protein is CASTKAGHPYEQYF. The chain has TRBV7-9 and TRBJ2-7; a weak D match, TRBD2 (6 bases). Germline V gene lookup returns CDR1 SEHNR and CDR2 FQNEAQ (reference sequence). V gave up 7 bases and J gave up 2 bases, with 15 bases separating them. This CDR3 comprises 14 residues.

The chain employs TRBV9 and TRBJ2-2; D is possibly TRBD1 (6 bases). V shed 3 bases and J shed 0 bases, with 9 bases lying between them. The CDR3 has 15 residues. Germline loops: CDR1 SGDLS, CDR2 YYNGEE. The CDR3 coding sequence is TGTGCCAGCAGCGCGGGGACAACGAACACCGGGGAGCTGTTTTTT. Translation: CASSAGTTNTGELFF. Variable domain in full (rest from reference TRBV9 and TRBJ2-2): DSGVTQTPKHLITATGQRVTLRCSPRSGDLSVYWYQQSLDQGLQFLIQYYNGEERAKGNILERFSAQQFPDLHSELNLSSLELGDSALYFCASSAGTTNTGELFFGEGSRLTVL.

CDR3 sequence: CASSFQGQLYGYTF. In DNA, the CDR3 is TGTGCCAGCAGCTTTCAGGGACAGCTCTATGGCTACACCTTC. This sequence joins TRBV7-9 and TRBJ1-2; the match to TRBD1 covers 7 bases. Trimming cost V 3 bases and J 4 bases; bases outside gene matches: 5. The CDR3 spans 14 residues. Germline loops: CDR1 SEHNR, CDR2 FQNEAQ (reference sequence). Full variable domain (remainder filled in from reference TRBV7-9 and TRBJ1-2): DTGVSQNPRHKITKRGQNVTFRCDPISEHNRLYWYRQTLGQGPEFLTYFQNEAQLEKSRLLSDRFSAERPKGSFSTLEIQRTEQGDSAMYLCASSFQGQLYGYTFGSGTRLTVV.

The genes are TRBV28 and TRBJ1-1; 8 bases fit TRBD1. Trimming cost V 4 bases and J 7 bases; bases outside gene matches: 17. CDR1 and CDR2 (germline): MDHEN, SYDVKM. There are 17 residues in the CDR3. The CDR3 DNA sequence: TGTGCCAGCAGTTCGTCCCGGGACAGGATCCGACTAAGTGAAGCTTTCTTT. This codes for CASSSSRDRIRLSEAFF.

This chain links TRBV19 with TRBJ1-1; 7 positions agree with TRBD1. V was clipped by 7 bases and J by 2 bases; unmatched bases: 7. Germline CDR1 reads LNHDA; CDR2 reads SQIVND (reference sequence). The CDR3 is 14 residues long. This CDR3 reads CASTIGTANTEAFF. DNA for the CDR3: TGTGCCAGTACCATAGGGACAGCAAACACTGAAGCTTTCTTT.

CDR3 DNA sequence: TGCGCCAGCAGCCAAGGACAGGGTAGAGGCTCCTACAATGAGCAGTTCTTC. Translation gives CASSQGQGRGSYNEQFF. This sequence joins TRBV4-3 and TRBJ2-1; 7 bases fit TRBD1. CDR1 is LGHNA and CDR2 is YSLEER in the germline V gene. There are 17 residues in the CDR3. J lost 0 bases, V lost 1 base, and 6 bases had no gene match.

The J gene is TRBJ1-1, the V gene TRBV9, with D tentatively TRBD1 (5 bases). CDR1 and CDR2 from the germline V gene are SGDLS and YYNGEE. Trimming stripped 0 bases from V and 1 base from J, with 13 bases between. The CDR3 sequence is 16 residues long. CDR3 nucleotide sequence: TGTGCCAGCAGCGTAGGGGGGGAAACGGGGAACACTGAAGCTTTCTTT. Translation: CASSVGGETGNTEAFF.

V is TRBV5-5 and J is TRBJ2-1, with TRBD2 matching 11 bases. The J segment lost 3 bases and the V segment lost 5 bases, leaving 7 bases of the junction unmatched. CDR3 size: 16 residues. From germline, CDR1 is SGHKS and CDR2 YYEKEE (reference sequence). CDR3 region: CASRPPSGGFYNEQFF. The CDR3 DNA follows: TGTGCCAGCAGACCCCCTAGCGGGGGGTTCTACAATGAGCAGTTCTTC.

CDR3: CASSLPQGRANTGELFF. The CDR3 region has the DNA TGTGCCAGCAGTTTACCCCAGGGCAGGGCGAACACCGGGGAGCTGTTTTTT. V and J are TRBV28 and TRBJ2-2; tentative D call: TRBD1 (5 bases). Trimming took 2 bases from V and 0 from J, leaving 13 bases between them. This CDR3 has 17 amino acids. Germline assignment: CDR1 MDHEN and CDR2 SYDVKM.

The J gene is TRBJ1-1, the V gene TRBV5-1; D perhaps matches TRBD1 (5 bases). CDR1 is SGHRS and CDR2 is YFSETQ in the germline V gene. This CDR3 contains 15 residues. Trimming took 4 bases from V and 0 from J, leaving 13 bases between them. CDR3 DNA sequence: TGCGCCAGCAGCGCCTGGCAGGGCCTGAACACTGAAGCTTTCTTT. It translates to CASSAWQGLNTEAFF.

This clone occurred once. The chain uses TRBV4-3 and TRBJ1-2; TRBD1 matches at 7 bases. The CDR3 totals 16 residues. After removal of 0 bases from V and 7 bases from J, the junction contained 11 bases not matched to a gene. Germline V lookup: CDR1 LGHNA, CDR2 YSLEER. The CDR3 is CASSQELIDRDGGYTF. As DNA, the CDR3 is TGCGCCAGCAGCCAAGAATTGATCGACAGGGATGGTGGCTACACCTTC.

The chain couples TRBV29-1 to TRBJ1-1; D remains ambiguous. Germline CDR1 is SQVTM and CDR2 is ANQGSEA. V was clipped by 5 bases and J by 1 base, with 8 bases between them. The CDR3 extends over 12 amino acids. CDR3: CSVLQSNTEAFF. The CDR3, as DNA: TGCAGCGTTTTACAGTCGAACACTGAAGCTTTCTTT. Combining the CDR3 with reference TRBV29-1 and TRBJ1-1 gives the whole variable domain SAVISQKPSRDICQRGTSLTIQCQVDSQVTMMFWYRQQPGQSLTLIATANQGSEATYESGFVIDKFPISRPNLTFSTLTVSNMSPEDSSIYLCSVLQSNTEAFFGQGTRLTVV.

The rearrangement uses TRBV11-2 and TRBJ2-7; D possibly corresponds to TRBD1 (5 bases). This CDR3 region has 16 residues. The germline gives CDR1 SGHAT, CDR2 FQNNGV. The V end lost 4 bases, the J end lost 2 bases, and 18 bases lay between the germline ends. The CDR3 DNA reads TGTGCCAGCAGCTCCTCAGGGATGTGGCGGACCTACGAGCAGTACTTC. Its translation: CASSSSGMWRTYEQYF.

The chain uses TRBV4-3 and TRBJ2-3, with TRBD2 matching 13 bases. V trimming: 4 bases; J trimming: 0 bases; junction bases outside the gene matches: 7. The CDR3 is made up of 18 amino acids. CDR1 is LGHNA and CDR2 is YSLEER in the germline V gene. The CDR3 loop is CASSPLAGGSTSTDTQYF. The DNA of the CDR3 is TGCGCCAGCAGCCCACTAGCGGGGGGGTCAACTAGCACAGATACGCAGTATTTT.

This clone has just one count. The chain joins TRBV13 to TRBJ2-7; D uncertain. Germline loops: CDR1 PRHDT, CDR2 FYEKMQ (reference sequence). The CDR3 spans 12 residues. Trimming took 1 base from V and 4 from J, leaving 5 bases between them. The DNA for the CDR3 is TGTGCCAGCAGCTTAGCCTCTTACGAGCAGTACTTC. The encoded protein is CASSLASYEQYF.

This sequence joins TRBV11-3 and TRBJ2-1, with D tentatively TRBD2 (6 bases). The CDR3 runs to 15 residues. Germline V gene sequence: CDR1 SGHNT, CDR2 YENEEA. V lost 0 bases to trimming and J lost 5 bases, with 11 bases between them. The CDR3 sequence is CASSLDIGGNNEQFF. CDR3 in DNA: TGTGCCAGCAGCTTAGATATTGGGGGGAACAATGAGCAGTTCTTC.